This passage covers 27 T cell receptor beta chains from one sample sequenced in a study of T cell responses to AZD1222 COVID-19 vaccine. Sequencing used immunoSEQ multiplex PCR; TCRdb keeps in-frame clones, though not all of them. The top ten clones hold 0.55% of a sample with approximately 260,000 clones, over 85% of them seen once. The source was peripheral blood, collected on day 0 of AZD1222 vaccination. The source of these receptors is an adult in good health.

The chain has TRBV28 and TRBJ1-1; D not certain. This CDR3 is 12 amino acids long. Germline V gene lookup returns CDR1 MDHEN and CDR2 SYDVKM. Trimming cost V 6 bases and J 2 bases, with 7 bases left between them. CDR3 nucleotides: TGTGCCAGCAGATCCATTAACACTGAAGCTTTCTTT. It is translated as CASRSINTEAFF.

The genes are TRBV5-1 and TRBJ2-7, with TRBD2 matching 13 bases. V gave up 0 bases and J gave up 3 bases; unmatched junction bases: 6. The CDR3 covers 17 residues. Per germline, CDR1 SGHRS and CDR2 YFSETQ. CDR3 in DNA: TGCGCCAGCAGCTTGGGTGAGACTAGCGGGGGGAACTACGAGCAGTACTTC. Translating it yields CASSLGETSGGNYEQYF.

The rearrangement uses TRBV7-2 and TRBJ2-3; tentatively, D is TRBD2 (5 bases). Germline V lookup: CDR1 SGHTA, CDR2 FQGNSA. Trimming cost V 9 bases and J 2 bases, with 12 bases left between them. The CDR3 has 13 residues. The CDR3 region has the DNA TGTGCCAGTTTACTAGGATTCACAGATACGCAGTATTTT. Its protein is CASLLGFTDTQYF. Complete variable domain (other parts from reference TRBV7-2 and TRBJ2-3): GAGVSQSPSNKVTEKGKDVELRCDPISGHTALYWYRQSLGQGLEFLIYFQGNSAPDKSGLPSDRFSAERTGGSVSTLTIQRTQQEDSAVYLCASLLGFTDTQYFGPGTRLTVL.

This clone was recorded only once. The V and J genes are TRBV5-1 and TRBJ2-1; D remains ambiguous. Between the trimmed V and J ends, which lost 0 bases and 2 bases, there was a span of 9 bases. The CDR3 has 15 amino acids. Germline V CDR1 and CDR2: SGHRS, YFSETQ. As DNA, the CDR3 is TGCGCCAGCAGCTTGGCCCAGTCGCCCTACAATGAGCAGTTCTTC. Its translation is CASSLAQSPYNEQFF. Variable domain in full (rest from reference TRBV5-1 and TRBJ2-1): KAGVTQTPRYLIKTRGQQVTLSCSPISGHRSVSWYQQTPGQGLQFLFEYFSETQRNKGNFPGRFSGRQFSNSRSEMNVSTLELGDSALYLCASSLAQSPYNEQFFGPGTRLTVL.

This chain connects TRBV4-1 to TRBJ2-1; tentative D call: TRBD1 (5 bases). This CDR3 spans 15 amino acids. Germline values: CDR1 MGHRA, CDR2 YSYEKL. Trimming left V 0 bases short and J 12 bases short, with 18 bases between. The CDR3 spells CASSQESSLPQGQFF. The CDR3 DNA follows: TGCGCCAGCAGCCAAGAGTCTAGTCTACCTCAGGGGCAGTTCTTC.

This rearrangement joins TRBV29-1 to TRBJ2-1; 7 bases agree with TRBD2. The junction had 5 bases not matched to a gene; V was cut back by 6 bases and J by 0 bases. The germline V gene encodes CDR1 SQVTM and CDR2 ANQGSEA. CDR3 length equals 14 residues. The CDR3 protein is CSVVLARSYNEQFF. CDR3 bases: TGCAGCGTGGTACTAGCGCGCTCCTACAATGAGCAGTTCTTC.

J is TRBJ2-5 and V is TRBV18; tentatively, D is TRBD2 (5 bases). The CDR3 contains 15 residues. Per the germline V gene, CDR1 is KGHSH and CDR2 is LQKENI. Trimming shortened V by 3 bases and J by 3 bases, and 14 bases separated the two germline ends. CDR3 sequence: CASSPSRGPEETQYF. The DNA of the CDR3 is TGTGCCAGCTCACCTAGCAGAGGGCCAGAAGAGACCCAGTACTTC.

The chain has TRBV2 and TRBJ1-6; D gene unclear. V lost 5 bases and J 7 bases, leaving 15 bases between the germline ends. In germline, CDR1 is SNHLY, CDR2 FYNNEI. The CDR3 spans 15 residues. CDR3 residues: CASSSRSSGNSPLHF. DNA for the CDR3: TGTGCCAGCAGTTCGCGCAGCTCTGGAAATTCACCCCTCCACTTT. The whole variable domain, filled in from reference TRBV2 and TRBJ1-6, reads EPEVTQTPSHQVTQMGQEVILRCVPISNHLYFYWYRQILGQKVEFLVSFYNNEISEKSEIFDDQFSVERPDGSNFTLKIRSTKLEDSAMYFCASSSRSSGNSPLHFGNGTRLTVT.

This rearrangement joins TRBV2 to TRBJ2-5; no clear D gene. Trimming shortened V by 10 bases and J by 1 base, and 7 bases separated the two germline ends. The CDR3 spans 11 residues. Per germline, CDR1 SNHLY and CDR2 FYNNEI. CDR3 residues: CATVRQETQYF. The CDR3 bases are TGTGCCACAGTTCGCCAAGAGACCCAGTACTTC.

Here the CDR3 DNA reads TGTGCCAGCAGACCACCGACAGGGGCGAGCACTGAAGCTTTCTTT. Translating gives CASRPPTGASTEAFF. The chain uses TRBV5-4 and TRBJ1-1, with TRBD1 matching 8 bases. With V trimmed by 5 bases and J by 4 bases, 10 bases remained unmatched. The germline V gene has CDR1 SGHNT and CDR2 YYREEE (reference sequence). The CDR3 has 15 residues.

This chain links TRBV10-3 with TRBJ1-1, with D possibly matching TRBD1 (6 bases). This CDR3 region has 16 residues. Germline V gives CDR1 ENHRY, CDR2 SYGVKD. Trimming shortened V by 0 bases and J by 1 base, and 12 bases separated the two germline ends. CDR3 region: CAISESWGRGNTEAFF. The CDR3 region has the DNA TGTGCCATCAGTGAGTCGTGGGGGCGAGGGAACACTGAAGCTTTCTTT.

The CDR3 here is CASSLAGSRGNEQFF. For the CDR3, the DNA is TGTGCCAGCAGCTTGGCCGGGTCCCGTGGTAATGAGCAGTTCTTC. The genes are TRBV7-9 and TRBJ2-1, with D uncertain. V was pared by 3 bases and J by 7 bases, with 16 bases between. Germline V CDR1 and CDR2: SEHNR, FQNEAQ (reference sequence). This CDR3 spans 15 amino acids.

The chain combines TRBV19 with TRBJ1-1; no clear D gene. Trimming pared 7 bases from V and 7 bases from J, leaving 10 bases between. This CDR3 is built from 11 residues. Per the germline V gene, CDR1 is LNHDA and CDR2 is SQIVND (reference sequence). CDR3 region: CASTGIGEAFF. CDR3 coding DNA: TGTGCCAGTACTGGTATTGGTGAAGCTTTCTTT.

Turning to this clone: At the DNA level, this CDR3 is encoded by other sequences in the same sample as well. CDR3 sequence: CASSLADNSPLHF. The CDR3 DNA sequence: TGCGCCAGCAGCTTGGCGGATAATTCACCCCTCCACTTT. The chain combines TRBV5-1 with TRBJ1-6; D uncertain. The germline V and J ends were trimmed by 0 bases and 5 bases, with 3 bases remaining between them. The CDR3 contains 13 residues. CDR1 is SGHRS, CDR2 YFSETQ, per germline.

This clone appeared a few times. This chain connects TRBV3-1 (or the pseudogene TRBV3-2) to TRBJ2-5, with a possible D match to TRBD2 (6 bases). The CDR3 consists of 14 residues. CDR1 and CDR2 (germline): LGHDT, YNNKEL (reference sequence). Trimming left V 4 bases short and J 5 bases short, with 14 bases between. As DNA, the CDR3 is TGTGCCAGCAGCCTTCCGGGGAGGCAGGAGACCCAGTACTTC. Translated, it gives CASSLPGRQETQYF.

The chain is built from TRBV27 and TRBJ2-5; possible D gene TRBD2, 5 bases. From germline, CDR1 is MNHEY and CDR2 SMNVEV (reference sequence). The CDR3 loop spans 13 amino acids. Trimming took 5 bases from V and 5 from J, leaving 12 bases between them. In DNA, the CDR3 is TGTGCCAGCAGTCGACTACCCAGGGAGACCCAGTACTTC. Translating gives CASSRLPRETQYF.

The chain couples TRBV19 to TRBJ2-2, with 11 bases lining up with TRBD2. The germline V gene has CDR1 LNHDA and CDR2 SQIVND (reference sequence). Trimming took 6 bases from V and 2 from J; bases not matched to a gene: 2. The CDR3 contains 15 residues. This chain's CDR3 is CASRTSGANTGELFF. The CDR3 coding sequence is TGTGCCAGTAGGACTAGCGGGGCCAACACCGGGGAGCTGTTTTTT.

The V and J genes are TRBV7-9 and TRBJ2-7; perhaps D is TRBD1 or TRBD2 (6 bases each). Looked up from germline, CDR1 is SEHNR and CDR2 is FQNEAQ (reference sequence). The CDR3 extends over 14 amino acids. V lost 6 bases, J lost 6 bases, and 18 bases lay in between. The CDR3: CASSKQGGPSEQYF. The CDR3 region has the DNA TGTGCCAGCAGTAAACAGGGAGGTCCCTCCGAGCAGTACTTC.

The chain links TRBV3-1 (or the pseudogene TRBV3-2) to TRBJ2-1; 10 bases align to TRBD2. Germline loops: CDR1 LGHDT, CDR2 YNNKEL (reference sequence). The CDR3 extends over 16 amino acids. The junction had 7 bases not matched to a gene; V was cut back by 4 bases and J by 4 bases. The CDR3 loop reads CASSLYLAGAYNEQFF. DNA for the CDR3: TGTGCCAGCAGCCTATACCTAGCGGGAGCTTACAATGAGCAGTTCTTC.

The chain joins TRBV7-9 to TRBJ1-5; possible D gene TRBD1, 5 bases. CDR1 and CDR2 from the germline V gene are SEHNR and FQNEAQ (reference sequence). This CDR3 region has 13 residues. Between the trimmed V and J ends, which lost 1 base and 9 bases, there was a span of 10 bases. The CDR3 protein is CASSLGDLMPQHF. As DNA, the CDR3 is TGTGCCAGCAGCTTAGGGGACCTAATGCCCCAGCATTTT.

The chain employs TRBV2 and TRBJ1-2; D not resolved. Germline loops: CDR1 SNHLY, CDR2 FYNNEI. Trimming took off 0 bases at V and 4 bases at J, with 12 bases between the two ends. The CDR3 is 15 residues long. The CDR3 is CASSEAIGLSYGYTF. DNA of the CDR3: TGTGCCAGCAGTGAAGCTATCGGGTTGAGCTATGGCTACACCTTC. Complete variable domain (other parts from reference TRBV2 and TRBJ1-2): EPEVTQTPSHQVTQMGQEVILRCVPISNHLYFYWYRQILGQKVEFLVSFYNNEISEKSEIFDDQFSVERPDGSNFTLKIRSTKLEDSAMYFCASSEAIGLSYGYTFGSGTRLTVV.

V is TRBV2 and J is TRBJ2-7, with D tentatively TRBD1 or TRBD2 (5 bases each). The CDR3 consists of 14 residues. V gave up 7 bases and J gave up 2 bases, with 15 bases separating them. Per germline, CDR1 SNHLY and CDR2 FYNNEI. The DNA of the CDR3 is TGTGCCAGCAAGGGGAGAACGGGCCCCTACGAGCAGTACTTC. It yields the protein CASKGRTGPYEQYF. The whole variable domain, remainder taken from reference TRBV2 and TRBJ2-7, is EPEVTQTPSHQVTQMGQEVILRCVPISNHLYFYWYRQILGQKVEFLVSFYNNEISEKSEIFDDQFSVERPDGSNFTLKIRSTKLEDSAMYFCASKGRTGPYEQYFGPGTRLTVT.

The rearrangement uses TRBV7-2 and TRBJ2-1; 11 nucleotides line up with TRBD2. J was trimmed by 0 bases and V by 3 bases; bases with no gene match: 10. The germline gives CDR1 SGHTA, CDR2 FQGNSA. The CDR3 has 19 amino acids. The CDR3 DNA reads TGTGCCAGCAGCTTCTTAGCGGGGGGGGCAACAAGCTCCTACAATGAGCAGTTCTTC. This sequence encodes CASSFLAGGATSSYNEQFF.

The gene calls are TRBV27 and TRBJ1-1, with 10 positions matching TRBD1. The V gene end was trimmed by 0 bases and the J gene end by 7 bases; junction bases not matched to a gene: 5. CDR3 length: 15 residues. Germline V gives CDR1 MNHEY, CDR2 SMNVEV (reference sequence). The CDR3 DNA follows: TGTGCCAGCAGTTTATCCGGACAGGGGGTAGGTGAAGCTTTCTTT. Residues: CASSLSGQGVGEAFF.

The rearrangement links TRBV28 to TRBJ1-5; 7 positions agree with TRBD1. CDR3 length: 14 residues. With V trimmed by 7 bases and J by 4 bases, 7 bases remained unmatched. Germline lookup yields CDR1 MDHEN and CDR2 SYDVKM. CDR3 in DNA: TGTGCCAGCACCTCCGGGACAGAGAATCAGCCCCAGCATTTT. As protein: CASTSGTENQPQHF. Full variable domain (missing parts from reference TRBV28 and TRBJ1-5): DVKVTQSSRYLVKRTGEKVFLECVQDMDHENMFWYRQDPGLGLRLIYFSYDVKMKEKGDIPEGYSVSREKKERFSLILESASTNQTSMYLCASTSGTENQPQHFGDGTRLSIL.

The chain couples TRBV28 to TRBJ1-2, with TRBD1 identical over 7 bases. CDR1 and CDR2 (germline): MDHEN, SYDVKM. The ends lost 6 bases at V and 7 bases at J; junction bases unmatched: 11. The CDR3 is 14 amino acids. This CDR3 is CASSPGGYGTGYTF. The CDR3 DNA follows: TGTGCCAGCAGCCCAGGGGGATATGGAACTGGCTACACCTTC.

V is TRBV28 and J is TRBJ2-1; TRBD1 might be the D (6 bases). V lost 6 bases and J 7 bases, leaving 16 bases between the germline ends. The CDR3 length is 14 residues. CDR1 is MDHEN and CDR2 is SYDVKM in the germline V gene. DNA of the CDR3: TGTGCCAGCAGGGAGAACAGGGTAAGGAATGAGCAGTTCTTC. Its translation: CASRENRVRNEQFF.